This is a list of T cell receptor beta chains from one sample in a study of blood T cell repertoires in COVID-19. The method was immunoSEQ multiplex PCR; TCRdb's version includes in-frame clones alone and lacks a portion of them. In the table there are more than 110,000 clones, approximately 78% of which are singletons. Input material: peripheral blood. These receptors originate from a woman of 80 years or more with acute or convalescent COVID-19. Both conserved end residues are part of each CDR3. The order of the fields is D gene, clone size, J gene, V gene, CDR3 DNA, CDR3 protein. D genes are given only for firm matches. Not all rows give a size; the values are once, few, many and, for expanded clones, a class.

D gene: TRBD1; clone size: -; J gene: TRBJ2-7; V gene: TRBV30; CDR3 DNA: TGTGCCTGGAGTGGGACAGGGGGGGTGCAGTACTTC; CDR3 protein: CAWSGTGGVQYF
D gene: -; clone size: -; J gene: TRBJ2-1; V gene: TRBV7-2; CDR3 DNA: TGTGCCAGCAGAGGAGACTCCAATGAGCAGTTCTTC; CDR3 protein: CASRGDSNEQFF
D gene: -; clone size: -; J gene: TRBJ2-1; V gene: TRBV4-1; CDR3 DNA: TGCGCCAGCAGCCAAGTGGCTTACAGGGAGTACAATGAGCAGTTCTTC; CDR3 protein: CASSQVAYREYNEQFF
D gene: -; clone size: -; J gene: TRBJ1-2; V gene: TRBV29-1; CDR3 DNA: TGCAGCGTGGGTGGGAGAGGCTACACCTTC; CDR3 protein: CSVGGRGYTF
D gene: TRBD1; clone size: -; J gene: TRBJ1-2; V gene: TRBV7-9; CDR3 DNA: TGTGCCAGCAGCTTAGGAGACAGGGAGAGATATGGCTACACCTTC; CDR3 protein: CASSLGDRERYGYTF
D gene: TRBD2; clone size: once; J gene: TRBJ2-1; V gene: TRBV7-2; CDR3 DNA: TGTGCCAGCAGCTTTGTAGCGGGATCGTACAATGAGCAGTTCTTC; CDR3 protein: CASSFVAGSYNEQFF
D gene: -; clone size: -; J gene: TRBJ1-4; V gene: TRBV18; CDR3 DNA: TGTGCCAGCTCACCAAGGACAGTCCAAGCTAATGAAAAACTGTTTTTT; CDR3 protein: CASSPRTVQANEKLFF
D gene: TRBD2; clone size: -; J gene: TRBJ2-7; V gene: TRBV27; CDR3 DNA: TGTGCCAGCAGTTTAAGGGCTAGCGGGAGACGTGGGTACGAGCAGTACTTC; CDR3 protein: CASSLRASGRRGYEQYF
D gene: -; clone size: -; J gene: TRBJ1-2; V gene: TRBV5-1; CDR3 DNA: TGCGCCAGCAGCTTGGACCAGGGGAGCGGCTATGGCTACACCTTC; CDR3 protein: CASSLDQGSGYGYTF
D gene: -; clone size: -; J gene: TRBJ1-5; V gene: TRBV7-8; CDR3 DNA: TGTGCCAGCAGCCGGGACATCTATAGCAATCAGCCCCAGCATTTT; CDR3 protein: CASSRDIYSNQPQHF
D gene: TRBD1; clone size: -; J gene: TRBJ2-6; V gene: TRBV2; CDR3 DNA: TGTGCCAGCAGTGGCTACCGACAGGGAGAGGGCGCTGGGGCCAACGTCCTGACTTTC; CDR3 protein: CASSGYRQGEGAGANVLTF
D gene: TRBD2; clone size: -; J gene: TRBJ2-1; V gene: TRBV18; CDR3 DNA: TGTGCCAGCTCGGAGGATAGCGGGAGGAATGAGCAGTTCTTC; CDR3 protein: CASSEDSGRNEQFF
D gene: TRBD1; clone size: -; J gene: TRBJ2-5; V gene: TRBV11-3; CDR3 DNA: TGTGCCAGCAGCCAGAGACAGGGGGCGGGAGAGACCCAGTACTTC; CDR3 protein: CASSQRQGAGETQYF
D gene: TRBD1; clone size: -; J gene: TRBJ1-2; V gene: TRBV2; CDR3 DNA: TGTGCCAGTCGGATCGGCGGACAGGGGTACTATGGCTACACCTTC; CDR3 protein: CASRIGGQGYYGYTF
D gene: -; clone size: -; J gene: TRBJ2-3; V gene: TRBV7-2; CDR3 DNA: TGTGCCAGCAGCCTAAGGGGGGGCGCGGGAGATACGCAGTATTTT; CDR3 protein: CASSLRGGAGDTQYF
D gene: -; clone size: -; J gene: TRBJ1-4; V gene: TRBV4-1; CDR3 DNA: TGCGCCAGCAGCCCAATAGGTTTGTCCCCAGCGTTGCTGTTTTTT; CDR3 protein: CASSPIGLSPALLFF
D gene: -; clone size: -; J gene: TRBJ1-3; V gene: TRBV15; CDR3 DNA: TGTGCCACCAGCCCACGGGGGGCCGGCGCTGGAAACACCATATATTTT; CDR3 protein: CATSPRGAGAGNTIYF
D gene: TRBD1; clone size: -; J gene: TRBJ1-1; V gene: TRBV28; CDR3 DNA: TGTGCCAGCAGTCCGGGACAGGGGCCCGGCAGCACTGAAGCTTTCTTT; CDR3 protein: CASSPGQGPGSTEAFF
D gene: TRBD1; clone size: -; J gene: TRBJ1-6; V gene: TRBV14; CDR3 DNA: TGTGCCAGCAGCGTTCGACAGGGAGGATCACCCCTCCACTTT; CDR3 protein: CASSVRQGGSPLHF
D gene: TRBD1; clone size: -; J gene: TRBJ2-7; V gene: TRBV13; CDR3 DNA: TGTGCCAGCAGCTTAGGCCTGCCGGAACAGGGGCTACGATACGAGCAGTACTTC; CDR3 protein: CASSLGLPEQGLRYEQYF
D gene: TRBD1; clone size: once; J gene: TRBJ2-7; V gene: TRBV19; CDR3 DNA: TGTGCCAGTAGTTTAAAGGGACAGGGACTCTACGAGCAGTACTTC; CDR3 protein: CASSLKGQGLYEQYF
D gene: -; clone size: -; J gene: TRBJ1-6; V gene: TRBV7-2; CDR3 DNA: TGTGCCAGCAGCTTTACCAGGGATCCCCTAAGTTCACCCCTCCACTTT; CDR3 protein: CASSFTRDPLSSPLHF
D gene: TRBD1; clone size: few; J gene: TRBJ1-2; V gene: TRBV2; CDR3 DNA: TGTGCCAGCAGTGATCAGGGGGAAGGCTACACCTTC; CDR3 protein: CASSDQGEGYTF
D gene: -; clone size: -; J gene: TRBJ2-3; V gene: TRBV10-3; CDR3 DNA: TGTGCCATCAGTGAGGACTTGGCAGATACGCAGTATTTT; CDR3 protein: CAISEDLADTQYF
D gene: -; clone size: -; J gene: TRBJ2-2; V gene: TRBV27; CDR3 DNA: TGTGCCAGCACTCTTGGAGGGAGTCCCGGGGAGCTGTTTTTT; CDR3 protein: CASTLGGSPGELFF
D gene: TRBD2; clone size: -; J gene: TRBJ2-5; V gene: TRBV10-3; CDR3 DNA: TGTGCCATCAGTGCGGGGCTAGCGGGATTAGGGGAGACCCAGTACTTC; CDR3 protein: CAISAGLAGLGETQYF
D gene: -; clone size: -; J gene: TRBJ1-6; V gene: TRBV9; CDR3 DNA: TGTGCCAGCAGCGTTGACAGGCATAATTCACCCCTCCACTTT; CDR3 protein: CASSVDRHNSPLHF
D gene: TRBD2; clone size: once; J gene: TRBJ2-7; V gene: TRBV15; CDR3 DNA: TGTGCCACCCGAGGCGGGGGGAGGTCCTACGAGCAGTACTTC; CDR3 protein: CATRGGGRSYEQYF
D gene: TRBD2; clone size: -; J gene: TRBJ2-3; V gene: TRBV5-3; CDR3 DNA: TGTGCCCAGGGAGGGTTTACAGATACGCAGTATTTT; CDR3 protein: CAQGGFTDTQYF
D gene: TRBD2; clone size: -; J gene: TRBJ2-5; V gene: TRBV4-2; CDR3 DNA: TGTGCCAGCAGCCAAGAAAGAAGAAGGGGACTAGCGGGGGAGACCCAGTACTTC; CDR3 protein: CASSQERRRGLAGETQYF
D gene: -; clone size: -; J gene: TRBJ2-7; V gene: TRBV13; CDR3 DNA: TGTGCCAGCAGCTTTAGTACAGGGCTATCCTACGAGCAGTACTTC; CDR3 protein: CASSFSTGLSYEQYF
D gene: -; clone size: -; J gene: TRBJ1-3; V gene: TRBV30; CDR3 DNA: TGTGCCGGAGACCAGGGAGGGGTAGGAAACACCATATATTTT; CDR3 protein: CAGDQGGVGNTIYF
D gene: TRBD2; clone size: -; J gene: TRBJ2-5; V gene: TRBV28; CDR3 DNA: TGTAGCAGCGGGATACAAGAGACCCAGTACTTC; CDR3 protein: CSSGIQETQYF
D gene: -; clone size: once; J gene: TRBJ2-3; V gene: TRBV5-1; CDR3 DNA: TGCGCCAGCAGCTTGGCCGTGCGAGGAGATACGCAGTATTTT; CDR3 protein: CASSLAVRGDTQYF
D gene: -; clone size: once; J gene: TRBJ1-6; V gene: TRBV18; CDR3 DNA: TGTGCCAGCTCACCCCTGATCACAGCTAATTCACCCCTCCACTTT; CDR3 protein: CASSPLITANSPLHF
D gene: -; clone size: -; J gene: TRBJ2-2; V gene: TRBV9; CDR3 DNA: TGTGCCAGCAGCGTCTCTCCCCCCGAACAGAACACCGGGGAGCTGTTTTTT; CDR3 protein: CASSVSPPEQNTGELFF
D gene: TRBD1; clone size: -; J gene: TRBJ1-1; V gene: TRBV7-3; CDR3 DNA: TGTGCCAGCAGTCGGACAGGGAGCACTGAAGCTTTCTTT; CDR3 protein: CASSRTGSTEAFF
D gene: -; clone size: -; J gene: TRBJ2-5; V gene: TRBV3-1/TRBV3-2; CDR3 DNA: TGTGCCAGCGGACTTGTTGGGGAGACCCAGTACTTC; CDR3 protein: CASGLVGETQYF
D gene: -; clone size: -; J gene: TRBJ2-6; V gene: TRBV5-1; CDR3 DNA: TGCGCCAGCAGCGCGGAGGGGGCCAACGTCCTGACTTTC; CDR3 protein: CASSAEGANVLTF
D gene: -; clone size: once; J gene: TRBJ2-5; V gene: TRBV9; CDR3 DNA: TGTGCCAGCAGCGTGGACACAGGTGGGGAAGAGACCCAGTACTTC; CDR3 protein: CASSVDTGGEETQYF
D gene: TRBD1; clone size: -; J gene: TRBJ2-7; V gene: TRBV5-1; CDR3 DNA: TGCGCCAGCAGAACCGGGACAGGGGGCAACGAGCAGTACTTC; CDR3 protein: CASRTGTGGNEQYF
D gene: TRBD2; clone size: -; J gene: TRBJ2-3; V gene: TRBV27; CDR3 DNA: TGTGCCAGCAGTTTTTTAGGGACTAGCGGGAGAAAGACAGATACGCAGTATTTT; CDR3 protein: CASSFLGTSGRKTDTQYF
D gene: -; clone size: few; J gene: TRBJ1-2; V gene: TRBV4-1; CDR3 DNA: TGCGCCAGCAGCCAGATTCCCATCCAGGGGCGTTGGGGCTACACCTTC; CDR3 protein: CASSQIPIQGRWGYTF
D gene: TRBD1; clone size: few; J gene: TRBJ1-4; V gene: TRBV2; CDR3 DNA: TGTGCCAGTAACAGGGGAACTAATGAAAAACTGTTTTTT; CDR3 protein: CASNRGTNEKLFF
D gene: -; clone size: once; J gene: TRBJ1-1; V gene: TRBV18; CDR3 DNA: TGTGCCAGCTCACCTTGGGGGGAAGTCACTGAAGCTTTCTTT; CDR3 protein: CASSPWGEVTEAFF
D gene: -; clone size: -; J gene: TRBJ1-4; V gene: TRBV4-1; CDR3 DNA: TGCGCCAGCAGCCAAGGGGGGACTGGTAATGAAAAACTGTTTTTT; CDR3 protein: CASSQGGTGNEKLFF
D gene: TRBD1; clone size: few; J gene: TRBJ1-1; V gene: TRBV5-1; CDR3 DNA: TGCGCCAGCAGCTTTTTTCGGACAGGGATGAACACTGAAGCTTTCTTT; CDR3 protein: CASSFFRTGMNTEAFF
D gene: TRBD1; clone size: -; J gene: TRBJ2-1; V gene: TRBV11-2; CDR3 DNA: TGTGCCAGCAGCTTATCTCTACAGGGGGCCTACAATGAGCAGTTCTTC; CDR3 protein: CASSLSLQGAYNEQFF
D gene: TRBD1; clone size: -; J gene: TRBJ2-2; V gene: TRBV5-1; CDR3 DNA: TGCGCCAGCAGCTTTACCCAGGGGGCGAAGGAGCTGTTTTTT; CDR3 protein: CASSFTQGAKELFF
D gene: -; clone size: -; J gene: TRBJ2-7; V gene: TRBV5-8; CDR3 DNA: TGTGCCAGCAGCTTGGGTGGCTGGGCCGGCCTTTACGAGCAGTACTTC; CDR3 protein: CASSLGGWAGLYEQYF